This T cell receptor (beta chain) was obtained from a study of blood T cell repertoires in COVID-19. Trimming shortened V by 1 base and J by 0 bases, and 12 bases separated the two germline ends. CDR3 length: 17 amino acids. The germline V gene has CDR1 LGHDT and CDR2 YNNKEL (reference sequence). One Seattle source followed patients from active infection through their disease course. Original data processing: Reference gene primer amplification gave nucleated cell count estimates. Assay: immunoSEQ multiplex PCR; the TCRdb copy retains only in-frame clones and omits some. V, J and clone size derive from that table, while D and trimming were established from the DNA sequence. In the table there are around 180,000 clones, roughly 76% of which are singletons.

Sample: peripheral blood. This receptor was identified in a woman aged 80 or over with COVID-19, enrolled during active disease. This chain uses TRBV3-1 (or the pseudogene TRBV3-2) with TRBJ2-2; D remains unclear. CDR3 sequence: CASSQGFWQTNTGELFF. CDR3 sequence (DNA): TGTGCCAGCAGCCAAGGTTTTTGGCAGACGAACACCGGGGAGCTGTTTTTT.